A single sample is the source of the 27 T cell receptor beta chains below, sequenced in a study of T cells after yellow fever vaccination. TCRdb analysed the 5' RACE reads with MiXCR anew, one entry per CDR3 protein. The data show about 57,000 distinct CDR3 sequences, with roughly 7.4% seen just once and 36% held by the top ten. The specimen comprised CD8+ T cells sorted from PBMCs, sampled 15 days after the yellow fever booster vaccination. These receptor sequences come from a man aged 30 to 45 who received the YFV17D yellow fever vaccine.

In its sample, this clonotype was seen many times. This rearrangement joins TRBV12-3 or TRBV12-4 to TRBJ1-1; D call uncertain. Trimming cost V 7 bases and J 5 bases, with 14 bases left between them. The CDR3 sequence is 13 residues long. This CDR3 reads CASTFTGDTEAFF. CDR3 nucleotide sequence: TGTGCCAGCACCTTCACGGGTGATACTGAAGCTTTCTTT.

This clonotype was seen repeatedly, ten times or more. The gene calls are TRBV20-1 and TRBJ2-1, with D unclear. The germline V gene has CDR1 DFQATT and CDR2 SNEGSKA (reference sequence). V shed 0 bases and J shed 0 bases, with 6 bases lying between them. This CDR3 region has 14 residues. The CDR3 spells CSARDLSSYNEQFF. The CDR3 nucleotides are TGCAGTGCTAGAGATTTGAGCTCCTACAATGAGCAGTTCTTC.

This clonotype was seen only a few times. The chain combines TRBV19 with TRBJ1-1; the match to TRBD1 covers 9 bases. CDR3 length equals 14 residues. Germline V gene sequence: CDR1 LNHDA, CDR2 SQIVND (reference sequence). Trimming removed 5 bases from V and 3 bases from J; junction bases left unmatched: 4. DNA for the CDR3: TGTGCCAGTAGTGTAACAGGGGGCTACACTGAAGCTTTCTTT. This translates into CASSVTGGYTEAFF.

This clonotype was seen only a few times. The V gene is TRBV13, the J gene TRBJ2-7; 13 bases are a match to TRBD2. This CDR3 is built from 17 residues. Germline loops: CDR1 PRHDT, CDR2 FYEKMQ (reference sequence). After removal of 3 bases from V and 1 base from J, the junction contained 6 bases not matched to a gene. The CDR3 bases are TGTGCCAGCAGCTTCGGACTAGCGGGAGAGAAATCCTACGAGCAGTACTTC. Amino acid sequence: CASSFGLAGEKSYEQYF.

This clonotype was counted many times. The J gene is TRBJ2-3, the V gene TRBV6-1; 9 nucleotides align to TRBD2. J lost 3 bases, V lost 6 bases, and 13 bases had no gene match. The V gene's germline CDR1 is MNHNS and CDR2 SASEGT. The CDR3 loop spans 17 amino acids. CDR3 nucleotides: TGTGCCAGCAGCACTACGACACTAGCGGGCAATACAGATACGCAGTATTTT. Amino acid sequence: CASSTTTLAGNTDTQYF.

This clonotype was observed at least ten times. This chain uses TRBV20-1 with TRBJ2-7; 14 bases map to TRBD2. There are 18 residues in the CDR3. With V trimmed by 1 base and J by 6 bases, 14 bases remained unmatched. CDR1 DFQATT and CDR2 SNEGSKA come from the germline V gene (reference sequence). CDR3 protein: CSARVRGKPGLAGVEQYF. CDR3 sequence (DNA): TGCAGTGCTAGAGTTCGGGGGAAACCGGGACTAGCGGGAGTCGAGCAGTACTTC.

This clonotype was recorded at least ten times. This chain links TRBV23-1 with TRBJ2-2, with D perhaps being TRBD1 or TRBD2 (5 bases each). TRBV23-1 is placed among ORFs of uncertain function. This CDR3 is built from 17 residues. Trimming took 7 bases from V and 0 from J, leaving 18 bases between them. CDR3 region: CASNLPHGGTNTGELFF. In DNA form, the CDR3 reads TGCGCCAGCAATCTGCCCCATGGGGGAACGAACACCGGGGAGCTGTTTTTT.

This clonotype was seen ten or more times. This sequence joins TRBV12-3 or TRBV12-4 and TRBJ1-4; a possible D gene is TRBD1 (5 bases). Trimming pared 6 bases from V and 7 bases from J, leaving 18 bases between. CDR3 length equals 15 residues. CDR3 sequence reads: CASSLGAQGTEKLFF. CDR3 bases: TGTGCCAGCAGCCTCGGGGCCCAAGGGACTGAAAAACTGTTTTTT.

This clonotype was observed at least ten times. The rearrangement uses TRBV20-1 and TRBJ2-1, with 8 bases lining up with TRBD1. After removal of 3 bases from V and 7 bases from J, the junction contained 11 bases not matched to a gene. This CDR3 has 15 amino acids. The germline V gene has CDR1 DFQATT and CDR2 SNEGSKA (reference sequence). In DNA, the CDR3 is TGCAGTGCTAGCCAAGGACAGGGAATTGGGAATGAGCAGTTCTTC. Translated, it gives CSASQGQGIGNEQFF.

This clonotype occurred many times. The chain carries TRBV6-2 or TRBV6-3 and TRBJ1-6, with D perhaps TRBD1 (6 bases). The CDR3 totals 17 residues. Germline CDR1 and CDR2: MNHEY and SVGEGT. The V and J ends lost 2 bases and 8 bases respectively, with 19 bases between them. CDR3: CASSYPTTGPRDSPLHF. DNA for the CDR3: TGTGCCAGCAGTTACCCTACGACAGGCCCGAGGGATTCACCCCTCCACTTT.

The rearrangement uses TRBV29-1 and TRBJ2-6; no reliable D call. Per the germline V gene, CDR1 is SQVTM and CDR2 is ANQGSEA. V was trimmed by 1 base and J by 0 bases, leaving 13 bases between them. The CDR3 length is 17 residues. The CDR3 loop is CSVEGHPVSSGANVLTF. The CDR3 coding sequence is TGCAGCGTTGAAGGGCACCCAGTTAGCTCTGGGGCCAACGTCCTGACTTTC.

This clonotype was recorded many times. The DNA for the CDR3 is TGTGCCAGCGGTCATGGGCACGGGACCCAGTACTTC. It specifies CASGHGHGTQYF. V usage is TRBV27 and J usage is TRBJ2-5, with no clear D. Trimming left V 8 bases short and J 7 bases short, with 14 bases between. The CDR3 spans 12 residues. Germline V CDR1 and CDR2: MNHEY, SMNVEV (reference sequence).

This clonotype is categorized as medium-sized. The chain has TRBV7-8 and TRBJ2-3; 9 bases are a match to TRBD1. Per the germline V gene, CDR1 is SGHVS and CDR2 is FQNEAQ. Trimming cost V 4 bases and J 3 bases; bases outside gene matches: 5. The CDR3 length is 15 residues. The CDR3 DNA is TGTGCCAGCAGCTACCGGGACAGGGAGACAGATACGCAGTATTTT. It translates to CASSYRDRETDTQYF.

This clonotype was seen many times. The genes are TRBV20-1 and TRBJ2-2; perhaps TRBD2 as D (6 bases). This CDR3 has 13 amino acids. CDR1 is DFQATT and CDR2 is SNEGSKA in the germline V gene (reference sequence). Trimming took 3 bases from V and 6 from J, leaving 11 bases between them. The CDR3 DNA follows: TGCAGTGCTAGTTCCAGGGAGGCCGGGGAGCTGTTTTTT. It encodes CSASSREAGELFF.

V is TRBV29-1 and J is TRBJ1-2; 8 nucleotides agree with TRBD1. Germline assignment: CDR1 SQVTM and CDR2 ANQGSEA. Trimming at V came to 4 bases and at J to 0 bases, leaving 4 bases not matched to a gene. CDR3 length: 14 residues. DNA for the CDR3: TGCAGCGTTGGCCACAGGGGGACTAACTATGGCTACACCTTC. Protein sequence: CSVGHRGTNYGYTF. The variable domain in full, completed from reference TRBV29-1 and TRBJ1-2, reads SAVISQKPSRDICQRGTSLTIQCQVDSQVTMMFWYRQQPGQSLTLIATANQGSEATYESGFVIDKFPISRPNLTFSTLTVSNMSPEDSSIYLCSVGHRGTNYGYTFGSGTRLTVV.

This clonotype was found many times. This chain uses TRBV29-1 with TRBJ2-7, with TRBD2 matching over 7 bases. CDR3 length: 12 residues. The V and J ends lost 2 bases and 7 bases, in that order; junction bases with no gene match: 5. Germline V lookup: CDR1 SQVTM, CDR2 ANQGSEA. The CDR3 is CSVERQGGEQYF. CDR3 nucleotides: TGCAGCGTTGAAAGGCAGGGAGGGGAGCAGTACTTC.

This clonotype was seen many times. This CDR3 reads CASSVSQGGDEQFF. As DNA, the CDR3 is TGTGCCAGCAGCGTAAGCCAAGGGGGGGATGAGCAGTTCTTC. The chain joins TRBV9 to TRBJ2-1; TRBD2 might be the D (7 bases). CDR3 length equals 14 residues. V was trimmed by 1 base and J by 8 bases, leaving 13 bases between them. Germline values: CDR1 SGDLS, CDR2 YYNGEE. Combining the CDR3 with reference TRBV9 and TRBJ2-1 gives the whole variable domain DSGVTQTPKHLITATGQRVTLRCSPRSGDLSVYWYQQSLDQGLQFLIQYYNGEERAKGNILERFSAQQFPDLHSELNLSSLELGDSALYFCASSVSQGGDEQFFGPGTRLTVL.

J is TRBJ2-3 and V is TRBV7-9; D is possibly TRBD1 or TRBD2 (5 bases each). Germline V gene sequence: CDR1 SEHNR, CDR2 FQNEAQ (reference sequence). V lost 2 bases to trimming and J lost 0 bases, with 9 bases between them. This CDR3 comprises 15 residues. The CDR3 DNA reads TGTGCCAGCAGCTTACAGGGCGGGAGCACAGATACGCAGTATTTT. Translated, it gives CASSLQGGSTDTQYF.

This clonotype was counted at least ten times. The V and J genes are TRBV28 and TRBJ2-5, with a possible D match to TRBD2 (6 bases). The V end was cut by 1 base, the J end by 2 bases, with 11 bases between. Germline V gene lookup returns CDR1 MDHEN and CDR2 SYDVKM. The CDR3 is 15 amino acids. The chain's CDR3 is CASSLYSGLQETQYF. The CDR3 bases are TGTGCCAGCAGTTTATATTCGGGACTGCAAGAGACCCAGTACTTC.

There are many counts of this clonotype. V usage is TRBV6-5 and J usage is TRBJ2-3; possible D gene TRBD1, 5 bases. V was shortened by 4 bases and J by 0 bases, with 8 bases between the two germline ends. CDR3 length: 14 amino acids. Germline values: CDR1 MNHEY, CDR2 SVGAGI. CDR3 loop: CASSFAGSTDTQYF. Written as DNA, the CDR3 is TGTGCCAGCAGTTTCGCAGGGAGCACAGATACGCAGTATTTT.

Ten or more counts support this clonotype. The chain employs TRBV7-2 and TRBJ2-5; D is undetermined. The germline V gene has CDR1 SGHTA and CDR2 FQGNSA. The CDR3 runs to 14 residues. V lost 2 bases and J 5 bases, leaving 12 bases between the germline ends. The CDR3 DNA sequence: TGTGCCAGCAGCTTAAATTGGGTGATGGAGACCCAGTACTTC. Protein sequence: CASSLNWVMETQYF.

Notes on this clonotype: A single base separates this from a much larger clone, so it may be a read error. V is TRBV5-6 and J is TRBJ2-7; 7 bases are shared with TRBD1. The CDR3 sequence is 16 residues long. Trimming cost V 3 bases and J 0 bases; bases outside gene matches: 9. Per the germline V gene, CDR1 is SGHDT and CDR2 is YYEEEE. The CDR3 DNA reads as TGTGCCAGCAGCTCCGACGGACAGGCACACTCCTACGAGCAGTACTTC. It translates to CASSSDGQAHSYEQYF.

This clonotype occurred many times. The V and J genes are TRBV2 and TRBJ1-4; 9 bases match TRBD1. J was trimmed by 7 bases and V by 9 bases; bases with no gene match: 9. This CDR3 is 14 amino acids long. The germline V gene encodes CDR1 SNHLY and CDR2 FYNNEI. The CDR3 here is CASRTLDRGEKLFF. In DNA form, the CDR3 reads TGTGCCAGTAGAACTTTGGACAGGGGTGAAAAACTGTTTTTT.

This clonotype occurred a few times. This chain links TRBV7-8 with TRBJ2-6; D is ambiguous. Trimming took 3 bases from V and 0 from J, leaving 9 bases between them. Germline loops: CDR1 SGHVS, CDR2 FQNEAQ. The CDR3 spans 16 residues. Here the CDR3 reads CASSFLWYSGANVLTF. The CDR3 DNA reads as TGTGCCAGCAGCTTTTTATGGTACTCTGGGGCCAACGTCCTGACTTTC.

This clonotype was observed at least ten times. The chain has TRBV6-6 and TRBJ2-7, with D unresolved. CDR3 size: 13 residues. V lost 3 bases to trimming and J lost 0 bases, with 6 bases between them. Germline V gene lookup returns CDR1 MNHNY and CDR2 SVGAGI (reference sequence). CDR3 DNA sequence: TGTGCCAGCAGTTATGATAGCTCCTACGAGCAGTACTTC. Its protein is CASSYDSSYEQYF.

This clonotype ranks as medium-sized. The chain joins TRBV20-1 to TRBJ2-2; the D gene is possibly TRBD2 (6 bases). Trimming took off 0 bases at V and 5 bases at J, with 10 bases between the two ends. CDR3 length: 14 residues. Per the germline V gene, CDR1 is DFQATT and CDR2 is SNEGSKA (reference sequence). The CDR3 region has the DNA TGCAGTGCTAGAGATGGCGGGGAAACCGGGGAGCTGTTTTTT. This translates into CSARDGGETGELFF.

This clonotype was found many times. The gene calls are TRBV6-5 and TRBJ2-1; D not certain. This CDR3 has 12 amino acids. The germline V gene encodes CDR1 MNHEY and CDR2 SVGAGI. V dropped 6 bases and J dropped 5 bases, with 8 bases sitting between them. The CDR3 DNA reads TGTGCCAGCAGCCCGCGACACAATGAGCAGTTCTTC. This translates into CASSPRHNEQFF.